This T cell receptor (beta chain) came from a study of cytomegalovirus exposure and HLA in healthy donors. The PCR ran on 60 Vbeta and 13 Jbeta primers. Clones were read by immunoSEQ multiplex PCR, and TCRdb kept only the in-frame ones, dropping some. Of 50,000 to 70,000 clones in the sample, roughly 80% were seen once. This clone was observed a handful of times. Trimming took off 4 bases at V and 5 bases at J, with 13 bases between the two ends. The CDR3 covers 14 residues. The germline V gene has CDR1 SGHDN and CDR2 FVKESK. The chain joins TRBV14 to TRBJ2-3, with D unresolved. This clonotype was obtained from a woman aged 40-49 years in good health and CMV-seronegative. Sequencing was performed on PBMCs. This CDR3 is CASSPFARLDTQYF. CDR3 nucleotide sequence: TGTGCCAGCAGCCCGTTCGCCAGGTTAGATACGCAGTATTTT.